These T cell receptor beta chains were read from a single sample in a study of molecular identifiers for immune sequencing clone quantification. TCRdb reprocessed the PCR reads with MiXCR, giving one entry per CDR3 protein. The table lists a few thousand distinct CDR3 sequences, approximately 18% of them singletons. The sequencing input was naive CD8+ T cells from blood, with Jurkat cell RNA spiked in. The receptors were sampled from a human donor in good health. Some libraries in this study had Jurkat cell RNA spiked in. CDR3s include the opening cysteine and the closing phenylalanine or tryptophan. The D gene is left open where the match is weak. Only part of the rows carry a size: once, few, many, or a class if the clone is expanded.

>TRBJ1-4|TRBV11-2|NA|NA
TGTGCCAGCAGCTTACCTGACAGGAATGAAAAACTGTTTTTT
CASSLPDRNEKLFF
>TRBJ2-7|TRBV5-1|medium-sized|NA
TGCGCCAGCAGCTTGGAGCAGGAGTTCTACGAGCAGTACTTC
CASSLEQEFYEQYF
>TRBJ2-3|TRBV20-1|medium-sized|TRBD2
TGCAGTGCTCCGGGCGGGGGGCCTTCAGATACGCAGTATTTT
CSAPGGGPSDTQYF
>TRBJ2-7|TRBV7-8|medium-sized|NA
TGTGCCAGCAGCCCCAGGGGGGGGGGTAACGTATACGAGCAGTACTTC
CASSPRGGGNVYEQYF
>TRBJ2-2|TRBV12-3/TRBV12-4|medium-sized|NA
TGTGCCAGCAGACCTCAGGGGCTCTTCGCCGGGGAGCTGTTTTTT
CASRPQGLFAGELFF
>TRBJ1-1|TRBV9|once|NA
TGTGCCAGCAGCGTAGCAGACACTGAAGCTTTCTTT
CASSVADTEAFF
>TRBJ2-4|TRBV12-3/TRBV12-4|medium-sized|TRBD2
TGTGCCAGCAGTTCCCGGGGGGTTCAGTACTTC
CASSSRGVQYF
>TRBJ2-1|TRBV20-1|medium-sized|TRBD2
TGCAGTGCTAGAAAACTAGCGGGAGCGTACAATGAGCAGTTCTTC
CSARKLAGAYNEQFF
>TRBJ2-1|TRBV9|medium-sized|NA
TGTGCCAGCAGCCCCTACCGGAATTCCTACAATGAGCAGTTCTTC
CASSPYRNSYNEQFF
>TRBJ2-1|TRBV28|large|TRBD2
TGTGCCAGCAGTCTAGGACTAGCGGGAAACAATGAGCAGTTCTTC
CASSLGLAGNNEQFF
>TRBJ2-7|TRBV6-2/TRBV6-3|large|TRBD2
TGTGCCAGCAGTTACGGAGCGGGGCTCTACGAGCAGTACTTC
CASSYGAGLYEQYF
>TRBJ2-7|TRBV5-6|NA|TRBD2
TGTGCCAACAGCTTGTTTAGGACTAGCGGCTACGAGCAGTACTTC
CANSLFRTSGYEQYF
>TRBJ2-1|TRBV20-1|medium-sized|NA
TGCAGTGCTAGAGTGCCCCCGAGGCATGAGCAGTTCTTC
CSARVPPRHEQFF
>TRBJ1-2|TRBV7-6|NA|NA
TGTACCAGCAGCTTAGGTCCGCCCCGATCTAGGACCTTC
CTSSLGPPRSRTF
>TRBJ2-5|TRBV5-1|NA|NA
TGCGCCAGCAGCTTGGAAGGCCAAGAGACCCAGTACTTC
CASSLEGQETQYF